What follows are 23 T cell receptor beta chains derived from one specimen sequenced in a study of OX40 agonist ivuxolimab in advanced cancers. Only in-frame clones appear in the TCRdb table, and some are missing; sequencing was by immunoSEQ multiplex PCR. The table includes about 58,000 clones, roughly nine tenths detected once. Source: CD4+ or CD8+ T cells sorted from blood, taken in a trial of the OX40 agonist ivuxolimab. The source of these receptors is an adult with an advanced solid tumor such as melanoma, head and neck, liver or kidney cancer.

This clone was seen a single time. The chain employs TRBV7-8 and TRBJ2-7; 9 positions agree with TRBD1. The V and J ends lost 5 bases and 2 bases, in that order; junction bases with no gene match: 4. This CDR3 comprises 14 residues. Germline-derived CDR1 and CDR2 are SGHVS and FQNEAQ. In nucleotides, the CDR3 is TGTGCCAGCAGCCCCTGGGACAGGGCCTACGAGCAGTACTTC. Protein: CASSPWDRAYEQYF.

The gene calls are TRBV5-5 and TRBJ2-3; TRBD2 matches at 11 bases. The CDR3 covers 18 residues. The junction had 14 bases not matched to a gene; V was cut back by 2 bases and J by 6 bases. CDR1 is SGHKS, CDR2 YYEKEE, per germline (reference sequence). This CDR3 reads CASSFGALAGGDGDTQYF. For the CDR3, the DNA is TGTGCCAGCAGCTTTGGGGCCTTAGCGGGAGGGGATGGCGATACGCAGTATTTT.

This clone was seen a single time. The V call is TRBV27, the J call TRBJ1-3; no firm D call. The CDR3 consists of 11 residues. Germline V CDR1 and CDR2: MNHEY, SMNVEV (reference sequence). Trimming cost V 8 bases and J 4 bases, with 6 bases left between them. The DNA for the CDR3 is TGTGCCAGCCTCGGCGGAAACACCATATATTTT. It yields the protein CASLGGNTIYF.

The chain is built from TRBV4-3 and TRBJ1-1; TRBD1 might be the D (6 bases). This CDR3 has 18 residues. Looked up from germline, CDR1 is LGHNA and CDR2 is YSLEER. V was clipped by 0 bases and J by 1 base, with 18 bases between them. CDR3 coding DNA: TGCGCCAGCAGCCAAGATTATTGGGGGCGTATGGGGAACACTGAAGCTTTCTTT. Translating gives CASSQDYWGRMGNTEAFF.

This chain joins TRBV29-1 and TRBJ2-3; D unclear. Germline CDR1 SQVTM, CDR2 ANQGSEA. CDR3 length: 12 residues. Trimming pared 2 bases from V and 2 bases from J, leaving 5 bases between. CDR3 region: CSVELFTDTQYF. CDR3 coding DNA: TGCAGCGTTGAACTGTTCACAGATACGCAGTATTTT.

The gene calls are TRBV6-6 and TRBJ2-5; a weak D match, TRBD2 (5 bases). The CDR3 runs to 11 residues. The V gene's germline CDR1 is MNHNY and CDR2 SVGAGI (reference sequence). Between the trimmed V and J ends, which lost 6 bases and 10 bases, there was a span of 12 bases. CDR3 coding DNA: TGTGCCAGCAGCTATTCCGGGGACCAGTACTTC. Translating it yields CASSYSGDQYF.

The chain couples TRBV4-2 to TRBJ2-7; D unresolved. V lost 0 bases, J lost 3 bases, and 9 bases lay in between. The CDR3 is 14 amino acids. The germline V gene encodes CDR1 LGHNA and CDR2 YNFKEQ. The DNA for the CDR3 is TGTGCCAGCAGCCAAGACGGAGCAAACTACGAGCAGTACTTC. Translating gives CASSQDGANYEQYF.

The CDR3 region is CASSQDLRTGPSTDTQYF. The CDR3, as DNA: TGCGCCAGCAGCCAAGATTTAAGAACGGGCCCTAGCACAGATACGCAGTATTTT. The chain uses TRBV4-1 and TRBJ2-3; no firm D call. In germline, CDR1 is MGHRA, CDR2 YSYEKL. This CDR3 spans 18 amino acids. V lost 0 bases and J 0 bases, leaving 16 bases between the germline ends.

V and J are TRBV21-1 and TRBJ2-7; the DNA was not compared with TRBD2, the D call given in the table. TRBV21-1 is termed a pseudogene. The CDR3 has 14 amino acids. CDR3 residues: CASSTFLSSYEQYF. The CDR3 DNA reads as TGTGCCAGCAGCACTTTTTTGAGTTCCTACGAGCAGTACTTC.

The chain has TRBV27 and TRBJ1-2, with TRBD1 matching over 8 bases. In germline, CDR1 is MNHEY, CDR2 SMNVEV (reference sequence). This CDR3 contains 15 residues. After removal of 0 bases from V and 7 bases from J, the junction contained 7 bases not matched to a gene. The CDR3 nucleotides are TGTGCCAGCAGTTTATCCCGGACAGGGTTTACTGGCTACACCTTC. Translated, it gives CASSLSRTGFTGYTF.

The rearrangement uses TRBV1 and TRBJ1-2. TRBV1 is labeled a pseudogene. CDR3 length: 16 amino acids. The CDR3 DNA is TGCACCAGCAGCAGAATTCGTTTGCGAAGGACCTATGGCTACACCTTC. As protein: CTSSRIRLRRTYGYTF.

The chain is built from TRBV7-2 and TRBJ2-1, with a tentative D call TRBD2 (6 bases). Germline lookup yields CDR1 SGHTA and CDR2 FQGNSA. Trimming shortened V by 7 bases and J by 1 base, and 17 bases separated the two germline ends. The length of the CDR3 is 16 residues. The CDR3 coding sequence is TGTGCCAGCACCCAGGTCGGGGGAGAGTCCTACAATGAGCAGTTCTTC. Translating gives CASTQVGGESYNEQFF.

The chain combines TRBV19 with TRBJ2-1; D possibly corresponds to TRBD2 (6 bases). The V end lost 6 bases, the J end lost 10 bases, and 28 bases lay between the germline ends. Germline CDR1 and CDR2: LNHDA and SQIVND (reference sequence). This CDR3 contains 17 residues. CDR3 sequence (DNA): TGTGCCAGTAGCCCCGTCCGGGCTAGCGCCATGGCAGTGGAGCAGTTCTTC. Encoded protein: CASSPVRASAMAVEQFF.

This clone was counted only a few times. The V call is TRBV27, the J call TRBJ2-5; 10 positions agree with TRBD2. This CDR3 contains 17 residues. J gave up 5 bases and V 4 bases, and 13 bases lay outside the gene matches. The germline V gene has CDR1 MNHEY and CDR2 SMNVEV (reference sequence). The CDR3 sequence: CASSSISGRKGKETQYF. As DNA, the CDR3 is TGTGCCAGCAGTTCCATTAGCGGGAGGAAAGGGAAGGAGACCCAGTACTTC.

The rearrangement links TRBV28 to TRBJ1-4, with a weak D call TRBD1 (6 bases). V was pared by 3 bases and J by 8 bases, with 13 bases between. Germline lookup yields CDR1 MDHEN and CDR2 SYDVKM. This CDR3 is built from 14 residues. In DNA form, the CDR3 reads TGTGCCAGCAGTTTCAACAGGGTCGGAGAAAAACTGTTTTTT. It encodes CASSFNRVGEKLFF. Using reference TRBV28 and TRBJ1-4 for the parts outside the CDR3, the full variable domain is DVKVTQSSRYLVKRTGEKVFLECVQDMDHENMFWYRQDPGLGLRLIYFSYDVKMKEKGDIPEGYSVSREKKERFSLILESASTNQTSMYLCASSFNRVGEKLFFGSGTQLSVL.

CDR3 coding DNA: TGTGCCAGCAGCTTAAAAATTACTAATGAGCAGTTCTTC. This encodes CASSLKITNEQFF. This chain links TRBV7-3 with TRBJ2-1; D ambiguous. Germline-derived CDR1 and CDR2 are SGHTA and FQGTGA. The CDR3 has 13 residues. With 1 base removed from V and 7 bases from J, the gap between germline ends came to 8 bases.

The chain employs TRBV4-2 and TRBJ2-7; no definite D call. In germline, CDR1 is LGHNA, CDR2 YNFKEQ. This CDR3 is 14 amino acids long. V was shortened by 1 base and J by 5 bases, with 12 bases between the two germline ends. The CDR3 nucleotides are TGTGCCAGCAGCCAAGGTCCGGAGTCTCACGAGCAGTACTTC. Its translation is CASSQGPESHEQYF.

The rearrangement uses TRBV9 and TRBJ2-7; 10 nucleotides match TRBD1. V shed 4 bases, J shed 2 bases, and the junction held 3 bases outside the gene matches. This CDR3 spans 14 amino acids. In germline, CDR1 is SGDLS, CDR2 YYNGEE. CDR3 sequence (DNA): TGTGCCAGCAGCTTAGGACAGGGGGCCTACGAGCAGTACTTC. Its protein product is CASSLGQGAYEQYF. Complete variable domain (other parts from reference TRBV9 and TRBJ2-7): DSGVTQTPKHLITATGQRVTLRCSPRSGDLSVYWYQQSLDQGLQFLIQYYNGEERAKGNILERFSAQQFPDLHSELNLSSLELGDSALYFCASSLGQGAYEQYFGPGTRLTVT.

The genes are TRBV7-6 and TRBJ2-5; possibly TRBD2 for D (5 bases). V shed 5 bases and J shed 5 bases, with 6 bases lying between them. Germline assignment: CDR1 SGHVS and CDR2 FNYEAQ. The CDR3 is made up of 11 amino acids. In DNA form, the CDR3 reads TGTGCCAGCAGCCCGGGGGAGACCCAGTACTTC. It yields the protein CASSPGETQYF.

This rearrangement joins TRBV7-9 to TRBJ1-1; D gene unclear. The V end lost 5 bases, the J end lost 5 bases, and 12 bases lay between the germline ends. Germline-derived CDR1 and CDR2 are SEHNR and FQNEAQ (reference sequence). The CDR3 extends over 13 amino acids. This CDR3 is CASSDISGTEAFF. For the CDR3, the DNA is TGTGCCAGCAGCGACATCTCGGGGACTGAAGCTTTCTTT.

The chain is built from TRBV7-2 and TRBJ1-2, with a possible D match to TRBD1 (5 bases). Germline V gives CDR1 SGHTA, CDR2 FQGNSA. With 1 base removed from V and 0 bases from J, the gap between germline ends came to 9 bases. This CDR3 has 15 residues. The CDR3 protein is CASSLGPGPNYGYTF. For the CDR3, the DNA is TGTGCCAGCAGCTTAGGACCGGGACCTAACTATGGCTACACCTTC.

This chain uses TRBV7-8 with TRBJ2-7; 7 bases are a match to TRBD1. V was clipped by 5 bases and J by 3 bases; unmatched bases: 13. The CDR3 covers 16 residues. Per germline, CDR1 SGHVS and CDR2 FQNEAQ. The CDR3 loop is CASSRASTGQFYEQYF. In nucleotides, the CDR3 is TGTGCCAGCAGCCGGGCCAGCACGGGACAGTTCTACGAGCAGTACTTC.

This chain connects TRBV7-9 to TRBJ1-3, with a possible D match to TRBD1 (5 bases). Trimming took off 7 bases at V and 6 bases at J, with 19 bases between the two ends. This CDR3 has 15 residues. Germline CDR1 reads SEHNR; CDR2 reads FQNEAQ (reference sequence). The CDR3 DNA is TGTGCCAGCATCCCCACAGGAACCCGACTAAACACCATATATTTT. This codes for CASIPTGTRLNTIYF.